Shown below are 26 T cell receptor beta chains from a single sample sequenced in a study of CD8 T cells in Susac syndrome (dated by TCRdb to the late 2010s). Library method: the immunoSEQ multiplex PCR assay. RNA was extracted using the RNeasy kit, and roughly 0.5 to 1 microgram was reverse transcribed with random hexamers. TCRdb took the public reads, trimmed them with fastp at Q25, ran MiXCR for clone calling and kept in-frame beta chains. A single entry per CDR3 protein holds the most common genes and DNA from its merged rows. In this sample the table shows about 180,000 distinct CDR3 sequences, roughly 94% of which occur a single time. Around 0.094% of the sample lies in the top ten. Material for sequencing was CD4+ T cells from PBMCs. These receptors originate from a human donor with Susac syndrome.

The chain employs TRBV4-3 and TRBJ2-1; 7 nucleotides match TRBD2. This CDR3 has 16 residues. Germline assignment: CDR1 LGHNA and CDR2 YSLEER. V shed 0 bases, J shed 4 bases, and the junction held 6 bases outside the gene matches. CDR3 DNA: TGCGCCAGCAGCCAAGATCGAGCGGGATCGTACAATGAGCAGTTCTTC. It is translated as CASSQDRAGSYNEQFF.

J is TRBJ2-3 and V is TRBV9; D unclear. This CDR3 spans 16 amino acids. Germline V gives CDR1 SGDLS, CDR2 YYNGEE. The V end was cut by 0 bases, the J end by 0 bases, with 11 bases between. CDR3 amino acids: CASSVAFSLSTDTQYF. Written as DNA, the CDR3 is TGTGCCAGCAGCGTAGCTTTCAGTTTAAGCACAGATACGCAGTATTTT.

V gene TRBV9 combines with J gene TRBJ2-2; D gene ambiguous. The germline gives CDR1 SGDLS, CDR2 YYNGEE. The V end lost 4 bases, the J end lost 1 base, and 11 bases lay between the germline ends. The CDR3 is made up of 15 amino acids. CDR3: CASSFTTVNTGELFF. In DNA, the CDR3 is TGTGCCAGCAGCTTCACGACGGTGAACACCGGGGAGCTGTTTTTT.

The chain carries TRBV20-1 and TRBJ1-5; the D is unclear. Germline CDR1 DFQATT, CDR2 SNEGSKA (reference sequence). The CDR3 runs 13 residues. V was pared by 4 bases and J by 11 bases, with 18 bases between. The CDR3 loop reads CSATGSSVVSQHF. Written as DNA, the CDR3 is TGCAGTGCTACGGGGTCGTCCGTGGTCTCCCAGCATTTT.

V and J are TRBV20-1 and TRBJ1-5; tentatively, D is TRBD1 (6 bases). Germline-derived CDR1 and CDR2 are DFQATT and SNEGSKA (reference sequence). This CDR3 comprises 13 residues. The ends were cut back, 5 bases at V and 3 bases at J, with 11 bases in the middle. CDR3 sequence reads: CSAPWGANQPQHF. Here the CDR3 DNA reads TGCAGTGCTCCCTGGGGGGCCAATCAGCCCCAGCATTTT.

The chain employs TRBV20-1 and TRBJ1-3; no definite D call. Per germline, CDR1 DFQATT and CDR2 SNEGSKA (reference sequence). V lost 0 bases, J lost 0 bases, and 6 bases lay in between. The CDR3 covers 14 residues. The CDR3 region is CSAREGSSGNTIYF. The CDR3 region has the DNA TGCAGTGCTAGAGAAGGTAGCTCTGGAAACACCATATATTTT.

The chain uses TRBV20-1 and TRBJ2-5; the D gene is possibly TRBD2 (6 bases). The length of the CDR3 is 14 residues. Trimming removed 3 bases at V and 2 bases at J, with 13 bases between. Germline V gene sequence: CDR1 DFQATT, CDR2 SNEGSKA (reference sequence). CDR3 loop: CSASNPAGQETQYF. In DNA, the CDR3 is TGCAGTGCTAGTAATCCGGCGGGGCAAGAGACCCAGTACTTC.

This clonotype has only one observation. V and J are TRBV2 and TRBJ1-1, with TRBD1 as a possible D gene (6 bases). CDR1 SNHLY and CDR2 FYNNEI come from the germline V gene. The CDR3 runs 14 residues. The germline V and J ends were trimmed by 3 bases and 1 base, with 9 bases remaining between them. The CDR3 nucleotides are TGTGCCAGCAGTGAGAGGACAGCGAACACTGAAGCTTTCTTT. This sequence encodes CASSERTANTEAFF.

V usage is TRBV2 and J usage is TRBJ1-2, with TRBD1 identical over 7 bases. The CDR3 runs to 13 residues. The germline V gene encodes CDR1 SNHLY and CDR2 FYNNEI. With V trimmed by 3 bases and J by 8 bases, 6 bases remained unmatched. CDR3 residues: CASSEGQWYGYTF. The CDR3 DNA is TGTGCCAGCAGTGAGGGACAGTGGTACGGCTACACCTTC.

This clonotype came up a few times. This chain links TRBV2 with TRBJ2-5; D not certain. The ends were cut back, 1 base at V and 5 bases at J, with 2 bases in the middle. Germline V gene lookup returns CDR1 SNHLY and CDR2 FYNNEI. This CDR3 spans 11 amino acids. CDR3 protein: CASSEEETQYF. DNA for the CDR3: TGTGCCAGCAGTGAAGAGGAGACCCAGTACTTC.

The CDR3 loop reads CASSLMTGGIMNTEAFF. The CDR3 DNA follows: TGTGCCAGCAGCTTGATGACAGGGGGAATTATGAACACTGAAGCTTTCTTT. V gene TRBV5-6 combines with J gene TRBJ1-1; 9 bases align to TRBD1. J lost 0 bases, V lost 1 base, and 7 bases had no gene match. The CDR3 runs 17 residues. Looked up from germline, CDR1 is SGHDT and CDR2 is YYEEEE.

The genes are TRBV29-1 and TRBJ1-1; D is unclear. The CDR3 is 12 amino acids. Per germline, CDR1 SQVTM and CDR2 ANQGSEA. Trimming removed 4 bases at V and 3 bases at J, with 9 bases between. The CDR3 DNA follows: TGCAGCGTTGGAAGAGTGGACACTGAAGCTTTCTTT. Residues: CSVGRVDTEAFF.

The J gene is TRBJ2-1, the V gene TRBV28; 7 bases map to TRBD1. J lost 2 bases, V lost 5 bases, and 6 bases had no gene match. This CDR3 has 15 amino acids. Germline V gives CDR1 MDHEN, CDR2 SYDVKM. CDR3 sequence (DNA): TGTGCCAGCAGTACCCACAGGGGCCCCTACAATGAGCAGTTCTTC. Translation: CASSTHRGPYNEQFF.

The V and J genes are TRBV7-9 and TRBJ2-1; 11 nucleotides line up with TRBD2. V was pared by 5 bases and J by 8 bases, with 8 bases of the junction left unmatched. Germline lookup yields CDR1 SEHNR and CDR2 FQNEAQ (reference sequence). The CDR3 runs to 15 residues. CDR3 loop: CASSRNSGGVDEQFF. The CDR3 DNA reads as TGTGCCAGCAGCCGAAATAGCGGGGGGGTGGATGAGCAGTTCTTC.

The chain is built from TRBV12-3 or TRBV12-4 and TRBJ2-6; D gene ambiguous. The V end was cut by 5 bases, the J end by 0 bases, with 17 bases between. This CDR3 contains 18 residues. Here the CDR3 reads CASSNDGVPFSGANVLTF. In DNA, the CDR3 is TGTGCCAGCAGTAACGACGGAGTCCCATTCTCTGGGGCCAACGTCCTGACTTTC.

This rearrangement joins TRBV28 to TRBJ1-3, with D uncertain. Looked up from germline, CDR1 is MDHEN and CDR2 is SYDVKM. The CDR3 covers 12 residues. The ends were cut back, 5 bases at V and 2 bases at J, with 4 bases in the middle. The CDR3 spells CASSTPGNTIYF. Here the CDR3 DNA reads TGTGCCAGCAGTACACCTGGAAACACCATATATTTT.

Here the CDR3 reads CASMAGTATGNTIYF. The DNA for the CDR3 is TGTGCCAGCATGGCCGGGACTGCCACTGGAAACACCATATATTTT. The V and J genes are TRBV28 and TRBJ1-3; D may be TRBD1 (5 bases). The V end lost 7 bases, the J end lost 2 bases, and 15 bases lay between the germline ends. The CDR3 runs to 15 residues. Germline V gene sequence: CDR1 MDHEN, CDR2 SYDVKM. Based on the CDR3 plus reference TRBV28 and TRBJ1-3, the full variable domain is DVKVTQSSRYLVKRTGEKVFLECVQDMDHENMFWYRQDPGLGLRLIYFSYDVKMKEKGDIPEGYSVSREKKERFSLILESASTNQTSMYLCASMAGTATGNTIYFGEGSWLTVV.

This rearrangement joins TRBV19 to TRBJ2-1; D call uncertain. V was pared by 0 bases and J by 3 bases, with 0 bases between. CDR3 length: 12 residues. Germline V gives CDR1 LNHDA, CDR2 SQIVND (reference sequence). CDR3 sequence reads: CASSIDYNEQFF. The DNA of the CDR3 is TGTGCCAGTAGTATAGACTACAATGAGCAGTTCTTC.

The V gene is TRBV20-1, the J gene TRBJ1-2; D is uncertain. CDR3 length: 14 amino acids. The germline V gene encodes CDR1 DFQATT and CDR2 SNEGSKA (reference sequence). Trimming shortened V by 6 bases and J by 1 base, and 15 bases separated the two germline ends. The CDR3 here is CSATDGGGNYGYTF. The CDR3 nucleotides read TGCAGTGCAACTGACGGAGGTGGTAACTATGGCTACACCTTC.

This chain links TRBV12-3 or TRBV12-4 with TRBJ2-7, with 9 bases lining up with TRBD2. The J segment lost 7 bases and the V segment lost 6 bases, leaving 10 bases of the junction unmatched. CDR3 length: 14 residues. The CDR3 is CASRQTSGGGEQYF. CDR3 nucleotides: TGTGCCAGCAGACAGACTAGCGGCGGTGGTGAGCAGTACTTC.

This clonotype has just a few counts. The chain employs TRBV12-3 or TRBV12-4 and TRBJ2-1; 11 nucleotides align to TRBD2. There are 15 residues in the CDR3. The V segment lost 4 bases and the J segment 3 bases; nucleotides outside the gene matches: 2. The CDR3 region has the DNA TGTGCCAGCAGTTCCGGGACTAGCGGCTACAATGAGCAGTTCTTC. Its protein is CASSSGTSGYNEQFF.

CDR3 sequence: CASSHGEGELFF. Here the CDR3 DNA reads TGTGCCAGCAGCCACGGGGAAGGGGAGCTGTTTTTT. The gene calls are TRBV3-1 and TRBJ2-2; weak D call: TRBD2 (5 bases). The CDR3 length is 12 residues. Germline V CDR1 and CDR2: LGHDT, YNNKEL (reference sequence). The germline V and J ends were trimmed by 3 bases and 8 bases, with 7 bases remaining between them. Filled out from reference TRBV3-1 and TRBJ2-2, the complete variable domain reads DTAVSQTPKYLVTQMGNDKSIKCEQNLGHDTMYWYKQDSKKFLKIMFSYNNKELIINETVPNRFSPKSPDKAHLNLHINSLELGDSAVYFCASSHGEGELFFGEGSRLTVL.

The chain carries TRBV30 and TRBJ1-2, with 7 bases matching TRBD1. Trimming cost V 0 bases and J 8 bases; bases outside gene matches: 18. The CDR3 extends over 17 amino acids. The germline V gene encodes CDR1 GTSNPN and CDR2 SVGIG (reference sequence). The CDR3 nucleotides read TGTGCCTGGAGTGTACCCTTCCGGGACAGAGGTTTATGGGGCTACACCTTC. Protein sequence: CAWSVPFRDRGLWGYTF.

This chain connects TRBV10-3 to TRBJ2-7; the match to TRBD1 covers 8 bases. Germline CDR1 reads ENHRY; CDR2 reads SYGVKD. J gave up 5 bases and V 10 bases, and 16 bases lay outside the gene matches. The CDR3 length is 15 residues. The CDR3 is CATAPPGQVFDEQYF. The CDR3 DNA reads TGTGCCACCGCTCCTCCGGGACAGGTGTTTGACGAGCAGTACTTC.

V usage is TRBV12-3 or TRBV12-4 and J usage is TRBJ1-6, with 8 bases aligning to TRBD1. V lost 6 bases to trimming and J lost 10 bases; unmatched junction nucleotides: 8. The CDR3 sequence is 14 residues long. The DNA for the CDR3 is TGTGCCAGCAGGGCGACAGGGGCATCCTCACCCCTCCACTTT. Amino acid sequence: CASRATGASSPLHF.

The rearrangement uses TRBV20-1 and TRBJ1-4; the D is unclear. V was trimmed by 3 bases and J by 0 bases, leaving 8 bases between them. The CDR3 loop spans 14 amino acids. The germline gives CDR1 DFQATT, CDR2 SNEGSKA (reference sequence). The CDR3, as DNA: TGCAGTGCTAGGCCCGCTGCAACTAATGAAAAACTGTTTTTT. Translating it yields CSARPAATNEKLFF.